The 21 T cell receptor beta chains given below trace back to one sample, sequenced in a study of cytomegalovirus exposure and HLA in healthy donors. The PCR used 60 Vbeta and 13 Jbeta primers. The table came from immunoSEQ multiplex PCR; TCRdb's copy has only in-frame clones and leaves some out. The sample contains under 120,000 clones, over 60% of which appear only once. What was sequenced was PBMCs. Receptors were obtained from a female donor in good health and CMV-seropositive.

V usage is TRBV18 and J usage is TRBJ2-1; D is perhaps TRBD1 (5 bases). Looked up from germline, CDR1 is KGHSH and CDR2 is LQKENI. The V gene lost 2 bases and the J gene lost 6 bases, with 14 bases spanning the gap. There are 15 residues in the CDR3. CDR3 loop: CASSPTANQGNEQFF. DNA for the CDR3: TGTGCCAGCTCACCAACTGCTAATCAGGGCAATGAGCAGTTCTTC.

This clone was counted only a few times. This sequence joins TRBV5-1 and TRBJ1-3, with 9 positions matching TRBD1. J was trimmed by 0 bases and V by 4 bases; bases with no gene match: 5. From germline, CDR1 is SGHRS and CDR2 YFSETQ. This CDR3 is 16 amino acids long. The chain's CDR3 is CASSTGQGSSGNTIYF. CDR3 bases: TGCGCCAGCAGCACCGGACAGGGGAGCTCTGGAAACACCATATATTTT.

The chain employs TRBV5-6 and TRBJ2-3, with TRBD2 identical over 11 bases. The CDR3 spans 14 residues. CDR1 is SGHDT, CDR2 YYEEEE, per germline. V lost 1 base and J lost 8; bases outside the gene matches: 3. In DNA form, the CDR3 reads TGTGCCAGCAGCTTGCTAGCGGGAGGAGGTACGCAGTATTTT. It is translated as CASSLLAGGGTQYF.

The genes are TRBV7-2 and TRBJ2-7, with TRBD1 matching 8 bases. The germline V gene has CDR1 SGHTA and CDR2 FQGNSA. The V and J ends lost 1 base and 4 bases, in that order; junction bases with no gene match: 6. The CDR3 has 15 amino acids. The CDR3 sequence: CASSLGGTGGYEQYF. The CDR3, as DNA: TGTGCCAGCAGCTTAGGAGGCACAGGGGGGTACGAGCAGTACTTC.

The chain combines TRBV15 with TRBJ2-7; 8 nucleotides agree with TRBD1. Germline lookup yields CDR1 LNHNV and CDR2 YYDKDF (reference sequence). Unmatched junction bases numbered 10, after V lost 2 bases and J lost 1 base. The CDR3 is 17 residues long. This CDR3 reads CATSRSRVGQGSYEQYF. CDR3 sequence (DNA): TGTGCCACCAGCAGATCCCGGGTTGGACAGGGATCCTACGAGCAGTACTTC.

The CDR3 spells CASSLDGEETQYF. For the CDR3, the DNA is TGTGCCAGCAGCTTAGACGGAGAAGAGACCCAGTACTTC. The chain is built from TRBV7-8 and TRBJ2-5; D gene ambiguous. This CDR3 spans 13 amino acids. The germline CDR1 and CDR2 sequences are SGHVS and FQNEAQ. Trimming took 1 base from V and 3 from J, leaving 6 bases between them.

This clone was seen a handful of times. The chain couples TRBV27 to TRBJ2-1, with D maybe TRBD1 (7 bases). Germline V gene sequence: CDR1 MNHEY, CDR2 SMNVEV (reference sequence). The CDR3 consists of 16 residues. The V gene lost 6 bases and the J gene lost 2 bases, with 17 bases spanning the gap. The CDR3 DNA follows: TGTGCCAGCAGGGGACTCGACAGGGTCCCCTACAATGAGCAGTTCTTC. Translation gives CASRGLDRVPYNEQFF.

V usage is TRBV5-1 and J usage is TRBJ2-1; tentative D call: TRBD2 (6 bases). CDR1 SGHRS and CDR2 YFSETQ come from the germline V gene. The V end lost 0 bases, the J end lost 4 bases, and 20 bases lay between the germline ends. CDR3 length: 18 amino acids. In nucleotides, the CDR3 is TGCGCCAGCAGCTTGGTTTCCACTGTACGGGGGAATTACAATGAGCAGTTCTTC. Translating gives CASSLVSTVRGNYNEQFF.

The CDR3 DNA follows: TGTGCCAGCAGCGCCCTAGGAGAAGAGACCCAGTACTTC. As protein: CASSALGEETQYF. V and J are TRBV7-3 and TRBJ2-5; D remains unclear. The germline V gene has CDR1 SGHTA and CDR2 FQGTGA. V was shortened by 5 bases and J by 3 bases, with 10 bases between the two germline ends. This CDR3 has 13 residues.

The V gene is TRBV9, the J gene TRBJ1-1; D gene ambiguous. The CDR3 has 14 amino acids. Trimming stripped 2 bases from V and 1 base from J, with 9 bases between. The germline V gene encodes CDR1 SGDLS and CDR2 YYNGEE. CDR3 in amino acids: CASSVEVSNTEAFF. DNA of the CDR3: TGTGCCAGCAGCGTTGAGGTTTCGAACACTGAAGCTTTCTTT.

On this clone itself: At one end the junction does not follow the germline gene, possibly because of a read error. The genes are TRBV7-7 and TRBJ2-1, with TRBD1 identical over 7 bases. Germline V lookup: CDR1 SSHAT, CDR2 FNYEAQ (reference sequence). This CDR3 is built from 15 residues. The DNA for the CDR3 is TGTGCTAGCAGCTCCAGACAGGGCCCTGGAGGAGAGCAGTTCTTC. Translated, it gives CASSSRQGPGGEQFF.

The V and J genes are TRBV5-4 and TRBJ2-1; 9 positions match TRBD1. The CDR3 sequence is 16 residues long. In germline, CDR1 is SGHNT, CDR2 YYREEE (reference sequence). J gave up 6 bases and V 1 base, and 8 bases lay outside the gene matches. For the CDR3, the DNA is TGTGCCAGCAGCTTGTGGCCACAGGGGGCCTTCAATGAGCAGTTCTTC. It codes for CASSLWPQGAFNEQFF.

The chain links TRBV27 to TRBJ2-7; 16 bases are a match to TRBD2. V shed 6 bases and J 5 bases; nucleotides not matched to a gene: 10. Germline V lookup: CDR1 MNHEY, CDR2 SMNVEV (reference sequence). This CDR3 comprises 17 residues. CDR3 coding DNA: TGTGCCAGCAGGCGGGGACTAGCGGGAGGGGTACCCCACGAGCAGTACTTC. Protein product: CASRRGLAGGVPHEQYF.

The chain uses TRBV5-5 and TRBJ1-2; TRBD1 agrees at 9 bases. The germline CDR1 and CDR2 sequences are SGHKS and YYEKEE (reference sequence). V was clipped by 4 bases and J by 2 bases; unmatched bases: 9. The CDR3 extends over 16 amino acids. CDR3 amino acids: CASSMGQGASNYGYTF. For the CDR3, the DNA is TGTGCCAGCAGCATGGGACAGGGAGCGTCGAACTATGGCTACACCTTC.

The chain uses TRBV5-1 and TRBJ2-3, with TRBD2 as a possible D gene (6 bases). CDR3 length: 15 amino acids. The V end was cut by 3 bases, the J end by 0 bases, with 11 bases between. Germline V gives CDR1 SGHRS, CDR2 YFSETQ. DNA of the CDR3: TGCGCCAGCAGCTATATGAGCGGGAGCACAGATACGCAGTATTTT. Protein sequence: CASSYMSGSTDTQYF.

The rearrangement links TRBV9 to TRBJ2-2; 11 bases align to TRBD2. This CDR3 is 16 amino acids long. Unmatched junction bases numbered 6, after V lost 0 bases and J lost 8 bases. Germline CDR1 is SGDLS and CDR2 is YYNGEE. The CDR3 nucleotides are TGTGCCAGCAGCGTAGGAACTAGCGGGAGTTCTGGGGAGCTGTTTTTT. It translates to CASSVGTSGSSGELFF. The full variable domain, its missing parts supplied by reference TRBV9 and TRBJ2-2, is DSGVTQTPKHLITATGQRVTLRCSPRSGDLSVYWYQQSLDQGLQFLIQYYNGEERAKGNILERFSAQQFPDLHSELNLSSLELGDSALYFCASSVGTSGSSGELFFGEGSRLTVL.

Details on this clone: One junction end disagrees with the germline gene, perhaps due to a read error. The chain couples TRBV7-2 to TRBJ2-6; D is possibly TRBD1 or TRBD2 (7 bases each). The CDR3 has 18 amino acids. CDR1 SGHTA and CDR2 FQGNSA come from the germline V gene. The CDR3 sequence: CASSLAVGRGAGANVLTF. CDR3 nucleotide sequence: TGTGCCAGCAGCCTAGCGGTGGGCAGGGGGGCGGGGGCCAACGTCCTGACTTTC.

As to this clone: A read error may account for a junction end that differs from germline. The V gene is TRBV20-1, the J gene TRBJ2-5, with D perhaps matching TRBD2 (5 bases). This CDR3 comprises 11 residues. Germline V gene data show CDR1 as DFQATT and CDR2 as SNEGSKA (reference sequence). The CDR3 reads CSVRPGETQYF. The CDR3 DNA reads TGCAGTGTTAGACCGGGGGAGACCCAGTACTTC.

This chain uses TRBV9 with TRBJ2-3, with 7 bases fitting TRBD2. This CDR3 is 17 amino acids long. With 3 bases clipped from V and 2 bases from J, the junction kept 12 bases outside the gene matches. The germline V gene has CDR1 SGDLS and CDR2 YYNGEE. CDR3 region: CASSDQRGVGITDTQYF. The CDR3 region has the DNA TGTGCCAGCAGCGACCAACGGGGGGTTGGAATCACAGATACGCAGTATTTT.

The CDR3 region is CASSPRAVAGTGELFF. Here the CDR3 DNA reads TGTGCCAGCAGCCCCCGAGCGGTGGCGGGCACCGGGGAGCTGTTTTTT. The chain carries TRBV7-8 and TRBJ2-2; a possible D gene is TRBD2 (5 bases). CDR1 and CDR2 (germline): SGHVS, FQNEAQ. V was trimmed by 5 bases and J by 4 bases, leaving 17 bases between them. CDR3 length equals 16 residues.

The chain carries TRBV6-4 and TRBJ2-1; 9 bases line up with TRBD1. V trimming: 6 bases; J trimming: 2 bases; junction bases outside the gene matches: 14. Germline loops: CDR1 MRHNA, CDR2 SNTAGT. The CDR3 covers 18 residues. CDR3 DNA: TGTGCCAGCAGCGAACGTCCCGGGACAGGGTTTCCCTACAATGAGCAGTTCTTC. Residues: CASSERPGTGFPYNEQFF.